A single sample is the source of the 21 T cell receptor beta chains below, sequenced in a study of chronic HIV infection and antiretroviral therapy. MiXCR, run by TCRdb on the 5' RACE reads, gives a single entry per CDR3 protein. The table records 40,000 to 60,000 distinct CDR3 sequences, about a fifth of them present only once. The sample was peripheral blood. All receptors come from an adult who had HIV and had not received antiretroviral therapy, or was an uninfected healthy control (not recorded which).

This clonotype has just a few counts. This chain connects TRBV5-1 to TRBJ1-1; D perhaps matches TRBD1 (6 bases). Germline values: CDR1 SGHRS, CDR2 YFSETQ. CDR3 size: 16 residues. Deletions cut 1 base from V and 1 base from J, with 14 bases between. The CDR3 region is CASSLHLRGQNTEAFF. The CDR3 DNA is TGCGCCAGCAGCTTGCACCTTCGGGGACAGAACACTGAAGCTTTCTTT.

The chain carries TRBV6-1 and TRBJ1-3; a weak D match, TRBD1 (5 bases). V shed 5 bases and J shed 2 bases, with 13 bases lying between them. The CDR3 is 15 residues long. Germline assignment: CDR1 MNHNS and CDR2 SASEGT. The CDR3 reads CASSRDPGTGNTIYF. DNA for the CDR3: TGTGCCAGCAGTCGGGACCCAGGAACTGGAAACACCATATATTTT.

This clonotype was seen a few times. The genes are TRBV14 and TRBJ1-6; TRBD1 might be the D (6 bases). In germline, CDR1 is SGHDN, CDR2 FVKESK. This CDR3 comprises 18 residues. Between the trimmed V and J ends, which lost 4 bases and 8 bases, there was a span of 24 bases. CDR3 DNA: TGTGCCAGCAGCCTTCTTCGTAGCTATGGGGGCATGGATTCACCCCTCCACTTT. It specifies CASSLLRSYGGMDSPLHF.

V and J are TRBV29-1 and TRBJ2-5; 7 bases match TRBD1. Germline loops: CDR1 SQVTM, CDR2 ANQGSEA. The J segment lost 4 bases and the V segment lost 1 base, leaving 0 bases of the junction unmatched. There are 12 residues in the CDR3. The chain's CDR3 is CSVEGQGETQYF. CDR3 DNA sequence: TGCAGCGTTGAAGGACAGGGAGAGACCCAGTACTTC.

This chain joins TRBV28 and TRBJ2-1, with TRBD1 as a possible D gene (6 bases). Germline V gene sequence: CDR1 MDHEN, CDR2 SYDVKM. There are 14 residues in the CDR3. V shed 3 bases and J shed 6 bases, with 12 bases lying between them. CDR3 residues: CASSLGAEGNEQFF. The CDR3 nucleotides read TGTGCCAGCAGTTTGGGGGCTGAGGGCAATGAGCAGTTCTTC.

This clonotype was picked up a small number of times. This chain joins TRBV3-1 and TRBJ1-2; weak D call: TRBD1 (6 bases). Germline CDR1 is LGHDT and CDR2 is YNNKEL (reference sequence). The CDR3 runs to 14 residues. Trimming removed 0 bases from V and 6 bases from J, with 11 bases in between. The CDR3 nucleotides are TGTGCCAGCAGCCAAGATCCCCAGGGGAATGGCTACACCTTC. It codes for CASSQDPQGNGYTF.

The chain employs TRBV9 and TRBJ1-1; weak D call: TRBD1 (5 bases). The CDR3 has 13 amino acids. V gave up 5 bases and J gave up 3 bases, with 11 bases separating them. Germline V gene sequence: CDR1 SGDLS, CDR2 YYNGEE. The CDR3 sequence: CASSSGSHTEAFF. The CDR3 DNA reads as TGTGCCAGCAGTTCAGGGAGTCACACTGAAGCTTTCTTT.

V is TRBV7-2 and J is TRBJ1-1; D might be TRBD1 (5 bases). The V end lost 7 bases, the J end lost 1 base, and 19 bases lay between the germline ends. The germline V gene has CDR1 SGHTA and CDR2 FQGNSA. The CDR3 contains 16 residues. The CDR3: CASTPEVGVRNTEAFF. CDR3 nucleotide sequence: TGTGCCAGCACCCCGGAGGTAGGGGTTCGGAACACTGAAGCTTTCTTT.

The J gene is TRBJ1-4, the V gene TRBV28; 7 bases are a match to TRBD1. CDR1 MDHEN and CDR2 SYDVKM come from the germline V gene. The CDR3 extends over 15 amino acids. V was clipped by 4 bases and J by 8 bases; unmatched bases: 10. CDR3 DNA: TGTGCCAGCAGTTCCATAGGGGGCGCCAAGGAAAAACTGTTTTTT. It specifies CASSSIGGAKEKLFF.

The CDR3 reads CASSFRGNSPLHF. The CDR3 nucleotides read TGTGCCAGCAGTTTCAGGGGCAATTCACCCCTCCACTTT. The chain has TRBV28 and TRBJ1-6; possible D gene TRBD1, 6 bases. Trimming removed 3 bases at V and 7 bases at J, with 7 bases between. This CDR3 region has 13 residues. Looked up from germline, CDR1 is MDHEN and CDR2 is SYDVKM.

V and J are TRBV20-1 and TRBJ2-1; 8 positions match TRBD2. With V trimmed by 1 base and J by 7 bases, 15 bases remained unmatched. This CDR3 region has 17 residues. Looked up from germline, CDR1 is DFQATT and CDR2 is SNEGSKA (reference sequence). CDR3 DNA: TGCAGTGCTAGAGGACCATCTGGAGGGCCGGGGGGGAATGAGCAGTTCTTC. It translates to CSARGPSGGPGGNEQFF.

V and J are TRBV16 and TRBJ1-2; D may be TRBD1 (6 bases). Trimming cost V 4 bases and J 4 bases, with 10 bases left between them. The length of the CDR3 is 13 residues. Germline-derived CDR1 and CDR2 are KGHSY and FQNENV. The CDR3 here is CASSLDRSYGYTF. CDR3 nucleotide sequence: TGTGCCAGCAGCCTCGACAGGAGCTATGGCTACACCTTC.

This clonotype was seen only a few times. The V and J genes are TRBV20-1 and TRBJ2-5; TRBD1 might be the D (6 bases). Trimming took 6 bases from V and 3 from J, leaving 11 bases between them. The CDR3 covers 12 residues. Germline CDR1 DFQATT, CDR2 SNEGSKA (reference sequence). The CDR3 sequence: CSAPYREETQYF. The CDR3 DNA is TGCAGTGCCCCGTACAGGGAAGAGACCCAGTACTTC.

This clonotype occurred a few times. The chain employs TRBV4-1 and TRBJ2-1, with 8 bases matching TRBD2. With V trimmed by 1 base and J by 4 bases, 9 bases remained unmatched. Germline V lookup: CDR1 MGHRA, CDR2 YSYEKL. The CDR3 totals 17 residues. The CDR3: CASSQATAGVTYNEQFF. DNA for the CDR3: TGCGCCAGCAGCCAAGCTACAGCGGGAGTCACGTACAATGAGCAGTTCTTC.

This chain uses TRBV29-1 with TRBJ1-1; D call uncertain. This CDR3 region has 11 residues. V lost 6 bases and J lost 10, with 15 bases in between. CDR1 is SQVTM, CDR2 ANQGSEA, per germline. The CDR3 protein is CSVAHQIGAFF. CDR3 nucleotide sequence: TGCAGCGTGGCACATCAGATCGGAGCTTTCTTT.

This clonotype was observed once. The genes are TRBV4-1 and TRBJ1-5, with D unresolved. This CDR3 has 13 residues. Trimming cost V 4 bases and J 5 bases, with 9 bases left between them. Per germline, CDR1 MGHRA and CDR2 YSYEKL. The CDR3 coding sequence is TGCGCCAGCAGCCTCAGCCAGTATCAGCCCCAGCATTTT. Translating it yields CASSLSQYQPQHF.

This clonotype has a handful of counts. The chain combines TRBV28 with TRBJ1-6; possible D gene TRBD1, 6 bases. Trimming took off 2 bases at V and 7 bases at J, with 12 bases between the two ends. The germline V gene encodes CDR1 MDHEN and CDR2 SYDVKM. This CDR3 is 15 amino acids long. CDR3 sequence (DNA): TGTGCCAGCAGTTTACGAGGGACACCAAATTCACCCCTCCACTTT. Its protein product is CASSLRGTPNSPLHF.

CDR3 region: CSARPLAGVVYEQFF. The CDR3 bases are TGCAGTGCTAGGCCCCTAGCGGGAGTTGTCTATGAGCAGTTCTTC. V gene TRBV20-1 combines with J gene TRBJ2-1; 10 nucleotides match TRBD2. CDR1 DFQATT and CDR2 SNEGSKA come from the germline V gene (reference sequence). J was trimmed by 8 bases and V by 3 bases; bases with no gene match: 10. The CDR3 is 15 amino acids.

This clonotype was detected a few times. The CDR3: CASSPPLAGNEQYF. The CDR3, as DNA: TGTGCCAGCTCACCACCACTAGCGGGAAACGAGCAGTACTTC. The chain combines TRBV18 with TRBJ2-7; 10 bases align to TRBD2. Germline-derived CDR1 and CDR2 are KGHSH and LQKENI. The CDR3 totals 14 residues. The trim removed 0 bases at V and 5 bases at J, leaving 1 base unmatched.

V and J are TRBV29-1 and TRBJ1-1; 11 nucleotides line up with TRBD1. Germline V CDR1 and CDR2: SQVTM, ANQGSEA. The CDR3 length is 12 residues. V shed 7 bases and J 11 bases; nucleotides not matched to a gene: 9. The CDR3, as DNA: TGCAGCGGATGGACAGGGGGCGTGGGGGCTTTCTTT. Translation gives CSGWTGGVGAFF. The whole variable domain, remainder taken from reference TRBV29-1 and TRBJ1-1, is SAVISQKPSRDICQRGTSLTIQCQVDSQVTMMFWYRQQPGQSLTLIATANQGSEATYESGFVIDKFPISRPNLTFSTLTVSNMSPEDSSIYLCSGWTGGVGAFFGQGTRLTVV.

In this sample, this clonotype is medium-sized (0.01 to 0.1%). The J gene is TRBJ2-7, the V gene TRBV3-1; D unclear. The CDR3 has 13 amino acids. Trimming took off 4 bases at V and 3 bases at J, with 10 bases between the two ends. Germline values: CDR1 LGHDT, CDR2 YNNKEL (reference sequence). The CDR3 spells CASSPAKLYEQYF. In DNA form, the CDR3 reads TGTGCCAGCAGCCCAGCGAAGCTCTACGAGCAGTACTTC.